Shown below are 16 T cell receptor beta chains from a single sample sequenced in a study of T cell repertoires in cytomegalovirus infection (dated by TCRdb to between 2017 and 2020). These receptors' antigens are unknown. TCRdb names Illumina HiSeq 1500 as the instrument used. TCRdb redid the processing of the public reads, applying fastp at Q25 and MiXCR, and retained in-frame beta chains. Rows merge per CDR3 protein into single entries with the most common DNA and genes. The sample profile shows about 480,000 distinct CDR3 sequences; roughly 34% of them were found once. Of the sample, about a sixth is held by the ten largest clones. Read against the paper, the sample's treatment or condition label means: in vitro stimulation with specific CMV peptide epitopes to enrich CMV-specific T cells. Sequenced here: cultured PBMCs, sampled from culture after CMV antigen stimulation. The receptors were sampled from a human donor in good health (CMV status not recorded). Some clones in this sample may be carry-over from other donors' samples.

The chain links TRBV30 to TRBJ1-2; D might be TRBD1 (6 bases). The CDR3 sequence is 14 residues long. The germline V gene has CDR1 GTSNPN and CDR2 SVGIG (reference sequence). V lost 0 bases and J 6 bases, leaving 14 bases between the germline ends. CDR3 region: CAWSVTGQYDGYTF. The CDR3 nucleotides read TGTGCCTGGAGTGTAACCGGACAGTATGATGGCTACACCTTC.

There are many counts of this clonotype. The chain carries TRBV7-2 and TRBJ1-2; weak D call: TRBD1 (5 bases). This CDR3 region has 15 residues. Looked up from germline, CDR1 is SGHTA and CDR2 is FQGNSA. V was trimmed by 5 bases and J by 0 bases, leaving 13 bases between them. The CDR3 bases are TGTGCCAGCAGCCCAGCTTGGGGGGCTAACTATGGCTACACCTTC. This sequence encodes CASSPAWGANYGYTF.

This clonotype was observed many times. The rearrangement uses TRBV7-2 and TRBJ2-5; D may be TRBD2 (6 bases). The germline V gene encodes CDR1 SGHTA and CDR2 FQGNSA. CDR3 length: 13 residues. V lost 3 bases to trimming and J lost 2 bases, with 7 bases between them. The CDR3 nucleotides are TGTGCCAGCAGCTTCGGGAGACAAGAGACCCAGTACTTC. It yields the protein CASSFGRQETQYF.

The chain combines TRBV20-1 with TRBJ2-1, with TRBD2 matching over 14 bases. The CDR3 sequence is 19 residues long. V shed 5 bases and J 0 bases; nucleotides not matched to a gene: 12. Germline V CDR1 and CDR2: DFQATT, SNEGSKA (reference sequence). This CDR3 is CSAGTSGSFGQGSYNEQFF. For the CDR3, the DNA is TGCAGTGCTGGGACTAGCGGGAGTTTCGGCCAGGGCTCCTACAATGAGCAGTTCTTC.

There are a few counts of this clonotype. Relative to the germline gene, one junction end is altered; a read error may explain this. The CDR3 nucleotides read TGTGCCAGCAGCTTCATTAGGGGGGGGGGCTTGCGCTTGGCCTTC. Residues: CASSFIRGGGLRLAF. The chain uses TRBV7-2 and TRBJ1-2; the D gene is possibly TRBD1 (6 bases). The germline gives CDR1 SGHTA, CDR2 FQGNSA. This CDR3 is built from 15 residues.

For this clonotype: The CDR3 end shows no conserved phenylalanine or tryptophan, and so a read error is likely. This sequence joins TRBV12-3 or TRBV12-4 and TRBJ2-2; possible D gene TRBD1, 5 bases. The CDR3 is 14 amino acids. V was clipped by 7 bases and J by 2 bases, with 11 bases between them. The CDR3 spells CASKIGVNTGELFL. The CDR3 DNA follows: TGTGCCAGCAAGATAGGGGTAAACACCGGGGAGCTGTTTTTG.

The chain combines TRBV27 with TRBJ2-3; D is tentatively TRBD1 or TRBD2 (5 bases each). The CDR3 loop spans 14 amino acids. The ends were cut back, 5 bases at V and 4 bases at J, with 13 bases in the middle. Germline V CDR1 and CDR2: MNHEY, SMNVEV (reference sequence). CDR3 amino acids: CASSRDLAADTQYF. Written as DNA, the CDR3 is TGTGCCAGCAGTCGGGACCTGGCGGCAGATACGCAGTATTTT.

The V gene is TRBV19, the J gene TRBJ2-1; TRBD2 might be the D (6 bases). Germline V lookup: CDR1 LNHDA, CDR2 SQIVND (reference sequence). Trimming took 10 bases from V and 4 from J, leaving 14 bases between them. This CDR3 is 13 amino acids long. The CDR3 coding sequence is TGTGCCACCTGGGGGACTGCATACAATGAGCAGTTCTTC. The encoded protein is CATWGTAYNEQFF.

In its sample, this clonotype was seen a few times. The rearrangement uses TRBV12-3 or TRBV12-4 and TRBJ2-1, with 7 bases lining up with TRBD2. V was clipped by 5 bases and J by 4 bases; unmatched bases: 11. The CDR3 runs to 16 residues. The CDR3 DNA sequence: TGTGCCAGCAGTAAGGTTGTAGGACTAGTGTACAATGAGCAGTTCTTC. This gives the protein CASSKVVGLVYNEQFF.

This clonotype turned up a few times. CDR3 DNA: TGTGCCACCGGACAGGGGGCTATATTTGGGGAAGAGACCCAGTACTTC. Translated: CATGQGAIFGEETQYF. The chain is built from TRBV6-5 and TRBJ2-5; 11 positions agree with TRBD1. Per germline, CDR1 MNHEY and CDR2 SVGAGI. There are 16 residues in the CDR3. V gave up 10 bases and J gave up 3 bases; unmatched junction bases: 13.

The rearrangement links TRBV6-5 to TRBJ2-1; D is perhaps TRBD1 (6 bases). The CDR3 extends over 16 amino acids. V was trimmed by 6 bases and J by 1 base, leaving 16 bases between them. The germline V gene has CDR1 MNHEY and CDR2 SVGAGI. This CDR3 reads CASRQLTGSSYNEQFF. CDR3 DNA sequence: TGTGCCAGCAGACAACTTACAGGGTCTTCCTACAATGAGCAGTTCTTC.

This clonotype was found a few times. The CDR3: CASRILGASEQYF. CDR3 bases: TGTGCCAGCAGAATTCTAGGCGCTAGCGAGCAGTACTTC. The gene calls are TRBV27 and TRBJ2-7; D remains ambiguous. CDR3 length: 13 residues. Trimming stripped 6 bases from V and 6 bases from J, with 15 bases between. Germline V CDR1 and CDR2: MNHEY, SMNVEV (reference sequence).

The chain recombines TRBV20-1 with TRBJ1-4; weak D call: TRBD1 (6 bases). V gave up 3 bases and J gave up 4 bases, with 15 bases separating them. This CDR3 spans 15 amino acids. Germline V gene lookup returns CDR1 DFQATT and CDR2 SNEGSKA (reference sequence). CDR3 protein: CSASLEGGLNEKLFF. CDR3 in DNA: TGCAGTGCTAGCCTGGAGGGGGGGCTTAATGAAAAACTGTTTTTT.

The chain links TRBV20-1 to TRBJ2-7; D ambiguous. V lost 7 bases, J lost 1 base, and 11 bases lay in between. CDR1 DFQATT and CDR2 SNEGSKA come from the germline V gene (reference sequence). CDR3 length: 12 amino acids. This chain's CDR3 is CSEKDPSYEQYV. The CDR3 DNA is TGCAGTGAAAAAGACCCGTCCTACGAGCAGTACGTC.

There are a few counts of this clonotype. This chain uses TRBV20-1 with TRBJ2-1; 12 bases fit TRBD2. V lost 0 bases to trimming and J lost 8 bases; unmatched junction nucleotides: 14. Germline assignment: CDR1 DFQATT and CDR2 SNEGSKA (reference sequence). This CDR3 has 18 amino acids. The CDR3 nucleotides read TGCAGTGCTAGAGATTCCGTGGCTAGCGGGAGGGCCCGGGATGAGCAGTTCTTC. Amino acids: CSARDSVASGRARDEQFF.

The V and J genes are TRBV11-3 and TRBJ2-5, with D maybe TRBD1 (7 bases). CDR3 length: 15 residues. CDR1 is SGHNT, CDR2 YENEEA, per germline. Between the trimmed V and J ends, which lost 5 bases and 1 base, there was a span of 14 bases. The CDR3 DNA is TGTGCCAGCAGCCCAAGTCAGGGGGGCCAAGAGACCCAGTACTTC. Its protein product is CASSPSQGGQETQYF.